A single sample gave rise to the 18 T cell receptor beta chains below, sequenced in a study of beta chain features in type 1 diabetes. Every bit of the isolated RNA underwent reverse transcription, so sequencing read expressed TCRB transcripts. Clones were read by immunoSEQ multiplex PCR, and TCRdb kept only the in-frame ones, dropping some. The repertoire has hundreds of thousands of clones, around 15% of them found once; the top ten carry roughly 0.098%. Sequenced: naive CD4+ T cells from blood. The receptors derive from a man aged 18 to 35 in good health.

This chain links TRBV6-1 with TRBJ1-1; D remains unclear. V lost 4 bases and J 4 bases, leaving 10 bases between the germline ends. CDR3 length: 13 amino acids. The V gene's germline CDR1 is MNHNS and CDR2 SASEGT. The CDR3 bases are TGTGCCAGCAGTGGGTATCGAAGCACTGAAGCTTTCTTT. Its translation is CASSGYRSTEAFF.

The chain is built from TRBV7-2 and TRBJ2-5; TRBD2 matches 8 bases. Germline V gives CDR1 SGHTA, CDR2 FQGNSA. J was trimmed by 6 bases and V by 5 bases; bases with no gene match: 11. This CDR3 contains 15 residues. CDR3 bases: TGTGCCAGCAGCCCCAGCGGGGGAGGAGAAAAGACCCAGTACTTC. Translating gives CASSPSGGGEKTQYF.

This clone was observed a few times. The genes are TRBV6-5 and TRBJ2-3, with D uncertain. The germline V and J ends were trimmed by 2 bases and 3 bases, with 15 bases remaining between them. Germline assignment: CDR1 MNHEY and CDR2 SVGAGI. This CDR3 is 16 amino acids long. CDR3 in amino acids: CASSYDLEVGTDTQYF. In DNA form, the CDR3 reads TGTGCCAGCAGTTACGACCTTGAAGTAGGGACAGATACGCAGTATTTT.

The chain combines TRBV27 with TRBJ2-7; D gene uncertain. Per the germline V gene, CDR1 is MNHEY and CDR2 is SMNVEV (reference sequence). The CDR3 length is 15 residues. V was trimmed by 6 bases and J by 2 bases, leaving 17 bases between them. The CDR3 nucleotides read TGTGCCAGCAGACTGAAGCCCGGGTCTACCTACGAGCAGTACTTC. This gives the protein CASRLKPGSTYEQYF.

The chain recombines TRBV10-3 with TRBJ2-7, with D possibly TRBD2 on 5 matching bases. The V end lost 4 bases, the J end lost 6 bases, and 19 bases lay between the germline ends. Germline V gene data show CDR1 as ENHRY and CDR2 as SYGVKD. The CDR3 consists of 15 residues. CDR3 nucleotide sequence: TGTGCCATCAGTGCAGTCGGAACTAGTGCGGGCGAGCAGTACTTC. Its translation: CAISAVGTSAGEQYF.

This clone has a handful of counts. The gene calls are TRBV29-1 and TRBJ2-2; D is unclear. CDR3 size: 14 residues. Germline V gene lookup returns CDR1 SQVTM and CDR2 ANQGSEA. V was cut by 7 bases and J by 1 base, with 13 bases left in between. This chain's CDR3 is CSAQWVLNTGELFF. CDR3 sequence (DNA): TGCAGCGCCCAATGGGTCCTGAACACCGGGGAGCTGTTTTTT.

This clone was seen a handful of times. This sequence joins TRBV4-2 and TRBJ2-5, with TRBD2 identical over 8 bases. CDR1 and CDR2 from the germline V gene are LGHNA and YNFKEQ. CDR3 length equals 20 residues. The ends lost 1 base at V and 2 bases at J; junction bases unmatched: 18. The CDR3 DNA reads TGTGCCAGCAGCCAAGCACCCACCAGATACAGCGGGGGCACGCAAGAGACCCAGTACTTC. Translating it yields CASSQAPTRYSGGTQETQYF.

This clone was counted only a few times. Other DNA sequences in the same sample also yield this CDR3. The CDR3 loop reads CASSLGQGYNEQFF. Written as DNA, the CDR3 is TGCGCCAGCAGCCTAGGACAGGGCTACAATGAGCAGTTCTTC. This chain joins TRBV5-1 and TRBJ2-1, with TRBD1 matching 8 bases. Germline loops: CDR1 SGHRS, CDR2 YFSETQ. The CDR3 length is 14 residues. V trimming: 4 bases; J trimming: 3 bases; junction bases outside the gene matches: 3.

This clone came up a few times. V is TRBV5-1 and J is TRBJ1-1, with TRBD1 identical over 8 bases. This CDR3 is 16 amino acids long. The ends lost 4 bases at V and 2 bases at J; junction bases unmatched: 10. Looked up from germline, CDR1 is SGHRS and CDR2 is YFSETQ. CDR3 nucleotide sequence: TGCGCCAGCAGCATCCGGACAGGGTCGGGAAACACTGAAGCTTTCTTT. This translates into CASSIRTGSGNTEAFF. Variable domain in full (rest from reference TRBV5-1 and TRBJ1-1): KAGVTQTPRYLIKTRGQQVTLSCSPISGHRSVSWYQQTPGQGLQFLFEYFSETQRNKGNFPGRFSGRQFSNSRSEMNVSTLELGDSALYLCASSIRTGSGNTEAFFGQGTRLTVV.

The rearrangement links TRBV9 to TRBJ2-5, with a possible D match to TRBD2 (5 bases). This CDR3 is 14 amino acids long. Trimming left V 3 bases short and J 1 base short, with 10 bases between. Germline-derived CDR1 and CDR2 are SGDLS and YYNGEE. CDR3 residues: CASSALATQETQYF. CDR3 in DNA: TGTGCCAGCAGCGCATTAGCGACCCAAGAGACCCAGTACTTC.

The chain joins TRBV27 to TRBJ1-2; maybe TRBD1 (5 bases). The length of the CDR3 is 16 residues. V lost 9 bases, J lost 2 bases, and 22 bases lay in between. Germline V gene sequence: CDR1 MNHEY, CDR2 SMNVEV (reference sequence). CDR3 sequence (DNA): TGTGCCAGTTCGCGTATCGGCCCGGGGGGAAACTATGGCTACACCTTC. Amino acid sequence: CASSRIGPGGNYGYTF.

This clone was counted between two and nine times. The chain is built from TRBV18 and TRBJ1-1, with 8 bases that match TRBD1. Trimming cost V 3 bases and J 5 bases; bases outside gene matches: 11. Germline V gene data show CDR1 as KGHSH and CDR2 as LQKENI. CDR3 length: 16 residues. DNA of the CDR3: TGTGCCAGCTCACCCTTCCGACAGGGGTCGGGGACTGAAGCTTTCTTT. Protein: CASSPFRQGSGTEAFF.

The chain couples TRBV6-5 to TRBJ2-7; maybe TRBD2 (7 bases). Trimming took off 7 bases at V and 3 bases at J, with 16 bases between the two ends. The CDR3 is made up of 14 amino acids. The germline gives CDR1 MNHEY, CDR2 SVGAGI. The CDR3 loop reads CASTSRGAVYEQYF. The CDR3 DNA reads TGTGCCAGCACCTCCCGGGGGGCCGTCTACGAGCAGTACTTC.

CDR3 sequence: CASSGSRDTAYEQYF. In nucleotides, the CDR3 is TGTGCCAGCAGCGGCTCCAGGGATACCGCTTACGAGCAGTACTTC. The rearrangement joins TRBV7-9 to TRBJ2-7, with D maybe TRBD1 (5 bases). The CDR3 consists of 15 residues. The germline V and J ends were trimmed by 5 bases and 4 bases, with 18 bases remaining between them. Per the germline V gene, CDR1 is SEHNR and CDR2 is FQNEAQ (reference sequence).

J is TRBJ2-1 and V is TRBV5-1; D remains ambiguous. Germline CDR1 SGHRS, CDR2 YFSETQ. V lost 3 bases and J lost 8, with 12 bases in between. This CDR3 spans 13 amino acids. CDR3 sequence: CASSSQRPDEQFF. The CDR3 DNA reads TGCGCCAGCAGCTCTCAGCGCCCGGATGAGCAGTTCTTC.

This clone was detected a few times. The CDR3 DNA sequence: TGTGCCAGCAGACCTACAGGGCCAGCGGGGTCACCCCTCCACTTT. This codes for CASRPTGPAGSPLHF. The chain is built from TRBV28 and TRBJ1-6; tentatively, D is TRBD1 (6 bases). V was trimmed by 6 bases and J by 10 bases, leaving 19 bases between them. Looked up from germline, CDR1 is MDHEN and CDR2 is SYDVKM. There are 15 residues in the CDR3.

This clone has just a few counts. The chain uses TRBV11-2 and TRBJ2-7; weak D call: TRBD2 (5 bases). Germline V gene lookup returns CDR1 SGHAT and CDR2 FQNNGV. This CDR3 contains 13 residues. V was cut by 1 base and J by 3 bases, with 7 bases left in between. CDR3 DNA: TGTGCCAGCAGCTTAGGTGGAGGCTACGAGCAGTACTTC. Its translation: CASSLGGGYEQYF. The whole variable domain, filled in from reference TRBV11-2 and TRBJ2-7, reads EAGVAQSPRYKIIEKRQSVAFWCNPISGHATLYWYQQILGQGPKLLIQFQNNGVVDDSQLPKDRFSAERLKGVDSTLKIQPAKLEDSAVYLCASSLGGGYEQYFGPGTRLTVT.

There are a few counts of this clone. The chain couples TRBV9 to TRBJ1-2, with TRBD1 as a possible D gene (6 bases). CDR1 is SGDLS, CDR2 YYNGEE, per germline. The CDR3 length is 13 residues. The germline V and J ends were trimmed by 5 bases and 4 bases, with 12 bases remaining between them. In nucleotides, the CDR3 is TGTGCCAGCAGAAGGACAGCGTCCTATGGCTACACCTTC. Encoded protein: CASRRTASYGYTF. The complete variable domain, with remaining parts taken from reference TRBV9 and TRBJ1-2, reads DSGVTQTPKHLITATGQRVTLRCSPRSGDLSVYWYQQSLDQGLQFLIQYYNGEERAKGNILERFSAQQFPDLHSELNLSSLELGDSALYFCASRRTASYGYTFGSGTRLTVV.